Below are 9 T cell receptor beta chains sequenced from a single sample in a study of blood T cell repertoires in COVID-19 (dated by TCRdb to 2020 to 2021). Receptors were amplified or captured by the immunoSEQ multiplex PCR assay. TCRdb stores this immuneACCESS table with in-frame sequences only. Part of the clones is absent; in the studies checked, under half of the shortfall reflects unresolved V genes, and no reason is known for the rest. For this sample there are some 250,000 clones; around four fifths appear just once. Around 4% of the sample is taken by the ten largest. The specimen sequenced was peripheral blood. The receptors come from a man aged 60 to 75 with acute or convalescent COVID-19.

The chain employs TRBV28 and TRBJ2-5, with a tentative D call TRBD1 (6 bases). The CDR3 is 14 residues long. The V gene's germline CDR1 is MDHEN and CDR2 SYDVKM. The ends were cut back, 5 bases at V and 0 bases at J, with 10 bases in the middle. CDR3 loop: CASSHTGNQETQYF. The CDR3 bases are TGTGCCAGCAGTCACACAGGGAACCAAGAGACCCAGTACTTC.

This chain joins TRBV6-1 and TRBJ2-1; 7 bases match TRBD2. Germline V CDR1 and CDR2: MNHNS, SASEGT. The CDR3 covers 15 residues. Trimming cost V 2 bases and J 7 bases; bases outside gene matches: 8. CDR3 region: CASSENVGLSNEQFF. The CDR3 DNA follows: TGTGCCAGCAGTGAAAACGTGGGACTAAGTAATGAGCAGTTCTTC.

This rearrangement joins TRBV5-8 to TRBJ2-1; 7 bases map to TRBD2. J gave up 4 bases and V 4 bases, and 11 bases lay outside the gene matches. CDR1 is SGHTS and CDR2 is YDEGEE in the germline V gene. The CDR3 sequence is 16 residues long. The CDR3 region is CASSGLAAAGYNEQFF. CDR3 in DNA: TGTGCCAGCAGCGGGCTAGCGGCAGCGGGATACAATGAGCAGTTCTTC.

The CDR3 protein is CASSYSRGWDGYTF. The CDR3 bases are TGTGCCAGCAGTTACTCGAGGGGGTGGGATGGCTACACCTTC. The V call is TRBV6-5, the J call TRBJ1-2; weak D call: TRBD1 (6 bases). This CDR3 has 14 amino acids. Germline V gives CDR1 MNHEY, CDR2 SVGAGI. Trimming took off 0 bases at V and 6 bases at J, with 11 bases between the two ends.

The chain couples TRBV28 to TRBJ2-7, with D perhaps matching TRBD2 (6 bases). V was pared by 10 bases and J by 2 bases, with 15 bases between. CDR1 is MDHEN, CDR2 SYDVKM, per germline. The CDR3 has 13 amino acids. The CDR3 coding sequence is TGTGCCACTAGGGCTAGCGAGGCCTACGAGCAGTACTTC. Its protein product is CATRASEAYEQYF.

V is TRBV27 and J is TRBJ2-3; TRBD2 might be the D (5 bases). The germline V gene encodes CDR1 MNHEY and CDR2 SMNVEV (reference sequence). CDR3 length equals 11 residues. V lost 7 bases, J lost 8 bases, and 10 bases lay in between. As DNA, the CDR3 is TGTGCCAGCACCCTGAGCGGTACGCAGTATTTT. This translates into CASTLSGTQYF.

This chain joins TRBV3-1 (or the pseudogene TRBV3-2) and TRBJ1-6; D unresolved. Germline CDR1 LGHDT, CDR2 YNNKEL (reference sequence). This CDR3 spans 14 amino acids. The V end lost 1 base, the J end lost 6 bases, and 7 bases lay between the germline ends. In nucleotides, the CDR3 is TGTGCCAGCAGCCAAGTTGTCGTTAATTCACCCCTCCACTTT. Amino acid sequence: CASSQVVVNSPLHF.

This chain uses TRBV3-1 (or the pseudogene TRBV3-2) with TRBJ1-2; D is unresolved. This CDR3 has 14 residues. Trimming left V 4 bases short and J 7 bases short, with 16 bases between. Germline loops: CDR1 LGHDT, CDR2 YNNKEL (reference sequence). CDR3: CASSLWRASVGYTF. The CDR3 bases are TGTGCCAGCAGCCTCTGGCGGGCATCTGTTGGCTACACCTTC.

V and J are TRBV11-2 and TRBJ2-1; perhaps TRBD2 as D (7 bases). Trimming removed 3 bases at V and 8 bases at J, with 17 bases between. The CDR3 has 15 residues. Germline lookup yields CDR1 SGHAT and CDR2 FQNNGV. The CDR3 here is CASSFLGAGAYEQFF. Written as DNA, the CDR3 is TGTGCCAGCAGCTTCCTCGGGGCGGGGGCCTATGAGCAGTTCTTC. Full variable domain (outside the CDR3, taken from reference TRBV11-2 and TRBJ2-1): EAGVAQSPRYKIIEKRQSVAFWCNPISGHATLYWYQQILGQGPKLLIQFQNNGVVDDSQLPKDRFSAERLKGVDSTLKIQPAKLEDSAVYLCASSFLGAGAYEQFFGPGTRLTVL.